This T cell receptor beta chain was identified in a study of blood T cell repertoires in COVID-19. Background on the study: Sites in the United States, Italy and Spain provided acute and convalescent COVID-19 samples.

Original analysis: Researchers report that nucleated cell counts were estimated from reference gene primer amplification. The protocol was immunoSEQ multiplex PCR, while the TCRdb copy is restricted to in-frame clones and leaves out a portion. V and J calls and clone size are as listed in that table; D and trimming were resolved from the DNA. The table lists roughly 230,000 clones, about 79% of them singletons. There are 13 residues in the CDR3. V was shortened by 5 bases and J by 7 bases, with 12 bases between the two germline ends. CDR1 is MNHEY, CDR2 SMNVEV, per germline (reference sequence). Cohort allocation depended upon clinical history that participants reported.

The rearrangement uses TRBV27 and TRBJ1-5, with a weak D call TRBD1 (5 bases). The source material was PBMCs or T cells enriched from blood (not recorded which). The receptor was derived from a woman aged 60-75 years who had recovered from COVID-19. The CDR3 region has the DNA TGTGCCAGCAGTCCCCAGGGTGGCCAGCCCCAGCATTTT. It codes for CASSPQGGQPQHF.